The T cell receptor (beta chain) described here comes from a study of control samples from healthy donors and cancer patients. This clone was seen a few times. Trimming removed 7 bases from V and 1 base from J, with 12 bases in between. Germline V CDR1 and CDR2: SEHNR, FQNEAQ (reference sequence). The CDR3 contains 14 residues. TCRdb keeps only in-frame clones here, not all; method: immunoSEQ multiplex PCR. The sample shows approximately 100,000 clones, just over 90% of them seen only once. The material sequenced was blood. The TCR was taken from a woman between 18 and 29 years old in good health. The V gene is TRBV7-9, the J gene TRBJ2-3; D not resolved. As DNA, the CDR3 is TGTGCCAGCATGGTTCCGGCGGGCACAGATACGCAGTATTTT. It encodes CASMVPAGTDTQYF.